Presented here are 19 T cell receptor beta chains from one specimen sequenced in a study of T cell responses to AZD1222 COVID-19 vaccine. Assay: immunoSEQ multiplex PCR; the TCRdb copy retains only in-frame clones and omits some. Its table lists over 120,000 clones. The material sequenced was peripheral blood. These receptors all stem from an adult in good health.

The chain has TRBV5-4 and TRBJ2-3; 8 bases fit TRBD1. The CDR3 is made up of 15 amino acids. In germline, CDR1 is SGHNT, CDR2 YYREEE (reference sequence). With 4 bases clipped from V and 1 base from J, the junction kept 5 bases outside the gene matches. The CDR3 loop is CASSTRQGRTDTQYF. As DNA, the CDR3 is TGTGCCAGCAGCACTCGACAGGGGCGCACAGATACGCAGTATTTT.

The J gene is TRBJ1-5, the V gene TRBV30; D is perhaps TRBD1 (5 bases). The germline V gene has CDR1 GTSNPN and CDR2 SVGIG (reference sequence). The ends were cut back, 1 base at V and 4 bases at J, with 8 bases in the middle. CDR3 length: 13 amino acids. The CDR3 loop is CAWSGDLNQPQHF. The CDR3 nucleotides are TGTGCCTGGAGTGGGGACCTTAATCAGCCCCAGCATTTT.

The chain joins TRBV19 to TRBJ2-2; possible D gene TRBD2, 6 bases. Germline-derived CDR1 and CDR2 are LNHDA and SQIVND (reference sequence). This CDR3 region has 13 residues. Deletions cut 3 bases from V and 6 bases from J, with 8 bases between. Here the CDR3 reads CASSIWGAGELFF. The CDR3 coding sequence is TGTGCCAGTAGTATTTGGGGGGCCGGGGAGCTGTTTTTT. The whole variable domain, remainder taken from reference TRBV19 and TRBJ2-2, is DGGITQSPKYLFRKEGQNVTLSCEQNLNHDAMYWYRQDPGQGLRLIYYSQIVNDFQKGDIAEGYSVSREKKESFPLTVTSAQKNPTAFYLCASSIWGAGELFFGEGSRLTVL.

V usage is TRBV6-2 or TRBV6-3 and J usage is TRBJ2-7; 10 nucleotides match TRBD1. Germline V gives CDR1 MNHEY, CDR2 SVGEGT. V lost 4 bases, J lost 2 bases, and 8 bases stayed unmatched. The CDR3 is made up of 16 amino acids. The CDR3 DNA reads as TGTGCCAGCAGTTGGGCCCGGGACAGGGGACCCTACGAGCAGTACTTC. It encodes CASSWARDRGPYEQYF.

The V gene is TRBV6-5, the J gene TRBJ1-3; unclear D gene. The germline V gene has CDR1 MNHEY and CDR2 SVGAGI. Trimming cost V 7 bases and J 0 bases, with 13 bases left between them. The CDR3 consists of 15 residues. The CDR3 coding sequence is TGTGCCAGCACCAAAAAATCTTACTCTGGAAACACCATATATTTT. This translates into CASTKKSYSGNTIYF.

The chain employs TRBV7-9 and TRBJ2-7, with D possibly being TRBD2 (7 bases). The CDR3 runs 14 residues. Trimming pared 5 bases from V and 2 bases from J, leaving 13 bases between. Germline CDR1 is SEHNR and CDR2 is FQNEAQ (reference sequence). CDR3 residues: CASSMTGGAYEQYF. DNA for the CDR3: TGTGCCAGCAGCATGACGGGGGGCGCCTACGAGCAGTACTTC.

This chain uses TRBV6-5 with TRBJ2-5, with 7 bases aligning to TRBD2. The CDR3 is made up of 15 amino acids. Germline CDR1 reads MNHEY; CDR2 reads SVGAGI. The J segment lost 7 bases and the V segment lost 0 bases, leaving 8 bases of the junction unmatched. The CDR3 loop reads CASSYSRWEGGTQYF. CDR3 DNA sequence: TGTGCCAGCAGTTACTCGAGGTGGGAGGGAGGGACCCAGTACTTC.

As for this clone: This specimen includes other DNA sequences encoding the same CDR3. The chain combines TRBV3-1 (or the pseudogene TRBV3-2) with TRBJ1-5; D is unresolved. The CDR3 sequence is 13 residues long. Germline CDR1 LGHDT, CDR2 YNNKEL (reference sequence). Trimming took 0 bases from V and 6 from J, leaving 6 bases between them. The CDR3 region is CASSQDEVQPQHF. CDR3 nucleotide sequence: TGTGCCAGCAGCCAAGACGAAGTTCAGCCCCAGCATTTT.

The chain links TRBV7-9 to TRBJ2-7; a weak D match, TRBD1 (5 bases). Germline lookup yields CDR1 SEHNR and CDR2 FQNEAQ (reference sequence). V was cut by 6 bases and J by 5 bases, with 23 bases left in between. The CDR3 is made up of 16 amino acids. The CDR3 protein is CASSRPLGPHSDEQYF. The CDR3 coding sequence is TGTGCCAGCAGTCGACCCCTGGGGCCCCATTCGGACGAGCAGTACTTC.

In DNA, the CDR3 is TGCGCCAGCAGCTTGGACGGGGGCGATTCTGGGGCCAACGTCCTGACTTTC. Translation: CASSLDGGDSGANVLTF. The chain links TRBV5-1 to TRBJ2-6, with D possibly called TRBD1 or TRBD2 (6 bases each). Germline V gene lookup returns CDR1 SGHRS and CDR2 YFSETQ. V lost 0 bases and J lost 1, with 11 bases in between. The CDR3 extends over 17 amino acids.

V and J are TRBV4-3 and TRBJ1-1; TRBD1 aligns across 11 bases. The V and J ends lost 0 bases and 8 bases, in that order; junction bases with no gene match: 2. Germline values: CDR1 LGHNA, CDR2 YSLEER. The CDR3 consists of 14 residues. The CDR3 DNA reads as TGCGCCAGCAGCCAAGATAGGGACAGGGGGGAAGCTTTCTTT. Translation: CASSQDRDRGEAFF.

V gene TRBV7-6 combines with J gene TRBJ1-1; D ambiguous. Trimming took off 2 bases at V and 0 bases at J, with 28 bases between the two ends. CDR1 is SGHVS and CDR2 is FNYEAQ in the germline V gene. The CDR3 is 21 amino acids. CDR3 in amino acids: CASSLWSPTLRRPNMNTEAFF. The CDR3 nucleotides read TGTGCCAGCAGCTTATGGTCTCCGACACTCCGCAGGCCCAACATGAACACTGAAGCTTTCTTT.

This chain uses TRBV10-2 with TRBJ2-5; no definite D call. Germline V gives CDR1 WSHSY, CDR2 SAAADI. The CDR3 spans 13 residues. V lost 4 bases, J lost 5 bases, and 11 bases lay in between. CDR3 in DNA: TGCGCCAGCAGTGGTCCAGAGAGGGAGACCCAGTACTTC. It yields the protein CASSGPERETQYF.

The chain has TRBV10-2 and TRBJ2-5; 7 bases line up with TRBD2. Germline trimming cut 2 bases from V and 9 bases from J; bases unmatched to any gene: 3. The CDR3 contains 12 residues. Germline-derived CDR1 and CDR2 are WSHSY and SAAADI. The CDR3 DNA reads TGCGCCAGCAGTGAGGGGGGGGAGCCCCAGTACTTC. This gives the protein CASSEGGEPQYF.

The V call is TRBV28, the J call TRBJ1-2; TRBD1 matches 10 bases. The CDR3 is 14 residues long. The junction had 11 bases not matched to a gene; V was cut back by 8 bases and J by 8 bases. Germline CDR1 MDHEN, CDR2 SYDVKM. The chain's CDR3 is CASLRDRGRMGYTF. The DNA for the CDR3 is TGTGCCAGCCTCCGTGACAGGGGGCGTATGGGCTACACCTTC.

This chain links TRBV9 with TRBJ1-1; TRBD1 might be the D (5 bases). CDR1 SGDLS and CDR2 YYNGEE come from the germline V gene. The V end lost 0 bases, the J end lost 0 bases, and 18 bases lay between the germline ends. This CDR3 is built from 18 residues. The CDR3 protein is CASSVGPGREAMNTEAFF. The CDR3 nucleotides read TGTGCCAGCAGCGTAGGCCCTGGCAGGGAGGCCATGAACACTGAAGCTTTCTTT.

J is TRBJ2-3 and V is TRBV5-1, with TRBD2 matching 7 bases. Per germline, CDR1 SGHRS and CDR2 YFSETQ. The V and J ends lost 4 bases and 5 bases, in that order; junction bases with no gene match: 10. The CDR3 is 15 amino acids. This CDR3 reads CASSPDPGRVDTQYF. The CDR3 nucleotides are TGCGCCAGCAGCCCCGACCCGGGGAGGGTAGATACGCAGTATTTT.

CDR3 region: CASSSGLAGGLDNEQFF. The DNA of the CDR3 is TGCGCCAGCAGCTCGGGACTAGCGGGGGGGCTGGACAATGAGCAGTTCTTC. This chain links TRBV5-1 with TRBJ2-1, with TRBD2 matching 16 bases. Trimming removed 3 bases from V and 5 bases from J; junction bases left unmatched: 5. In germline, CDR1 is SGHRS, CDR2 YFSETQ. The CDR3 loop spans 17 amino acids. Based on the CDR3 plus reference TRBV5-1 and TRBJ2-1, the full variable domain is KAGVTQTPRYLIKTRGQQVTLSCSPISGHRSVSWYQQTPGQGLQFLFEYFSETQRNKGNFPGRFSGRQFSNSRSEMNVSTLELGDSALYLCASSSGLAGGLDNEQFFGPGTRLTVL.

This chain uses TRBV2 with TRBJ2-2, with 7 bases that match TRBD2. Germline V lookup: CDR1 SNHLY, CDR2 FYNNEI. V lost 4 bases, J lost 3 bases, and 8 bases stayed unmatched. The CDR3 consists of 16 residues. The CDR3 region has the DNA TGTGCCAGCAGTGTATTTCCCCTAGCGGACACCGGGGAGCTGTTTTTT. This gives the protein CASSVFPLADTGELFF. The full variable domain, its missing parts supplied by reference TRBV2 and TRBJ2-2, is EPEVTQTPSHQVTQMGQEVILRCVPISNHLYFYWYRQILGQKVEFLVSFYNNEISEKSEIFDDQFSVERPDGSNFTLKIRSTKLEDSAMYFCASSVFPLADTGELFFGEGSRLTVL.